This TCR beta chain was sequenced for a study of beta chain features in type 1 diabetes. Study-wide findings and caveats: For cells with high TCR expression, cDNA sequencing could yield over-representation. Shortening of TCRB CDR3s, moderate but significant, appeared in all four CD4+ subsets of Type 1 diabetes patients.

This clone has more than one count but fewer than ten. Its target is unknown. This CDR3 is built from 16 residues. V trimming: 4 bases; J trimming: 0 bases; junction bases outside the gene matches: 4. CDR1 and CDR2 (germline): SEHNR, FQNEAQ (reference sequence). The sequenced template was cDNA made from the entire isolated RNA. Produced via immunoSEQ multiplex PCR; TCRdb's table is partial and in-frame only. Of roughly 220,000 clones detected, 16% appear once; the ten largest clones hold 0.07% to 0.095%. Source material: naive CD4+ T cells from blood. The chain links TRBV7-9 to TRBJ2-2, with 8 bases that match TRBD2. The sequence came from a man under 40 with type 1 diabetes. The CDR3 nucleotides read TGTGCCAGCAGCTCGAGTAGCGGGACGAACACCGGGGAGCTGTTTTTT. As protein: CASSSSSGTNTGELFF.